This is a list of T cell receptor beta chains from one sample in a study of blood T cell repertoires in COVID-19. The table came from immunoSEQ multiplex PCR; TCRdb's copy has only in-frame clones and leaves some out. Of 250,000 to 300,000 clones detected, 80% to 90% appear once; the ten largest clones hold about 5.7%. Sequencing was performed on peripheral blood. These receptors were taken from a man older than 75 with acute or convalescent COVID-19. CDR3s include the opening cysteine and the closing phenylalanine or tryptophan. The order of the fields is J gene, V gene, clone size, D gene, CDR3 protein, CDR3 DNA. The D gene is left open where the match is weak. Only part of the rows carry a size: once, few, many, or a class if the clone is expanded.

>TRBJ2-1|TRBV5-1|few|TRBD2
CASSSGNDYNEQFF
TGCGCCAGCTCTAGCGGGAACGACTACAATGAGCAGTTCTTC
>TRBJ2-2|TRBV29-1|few|-
CSVGQAANTGELFF
TGCAGCGTTGGGCAGGCAGCGAACACCGGGGAGCTGTTTTTT
>TRBJ2-7|TRBV7-2|-|TRBD1
CASSLGNVRQGPHEQYF
TGTGCCAGCAGCTTAGGTAATGTGAGACAGGGGCCCCACGAGCAGTACTTC
>TRBJ2-2|TRBV5-5|-|-
CASSFDVGVTGELFF
TGTGCCAGCAGCTTCGATGTCGGGGTTACCGGGGAGCTGTTTTTT
>TRBJ2-7|TRBV18|once|TRBD2
CASSPAGVTYEQYF
TGTGCCAGCTCACCAGCGGGAGTGACCTACGAGCAGTACTTC
>TRBJ2-3|TRBV3-1/TRBV3-2|-|-
CASSQDSQVWQDTDTQYF
TGTGCCAGCAGCCAAGATTCTCAGGTTTGGCAGGACACAGATACGCAGTATTTT
>TRBJ2-5|TRBV11-2|once|-
CASSLDRQKETQYF
TGTGCCAGCAGCTTAGATCGACAGAAAGAGACCCAGTACTTC
>TRBJ1-1|TRBV3-1/TRBV3-2|-|-
CASSQATHRVWDTEAFF
TGTGCCAGCAGCCAAGCGACACACAGGGTTTGGGACACTGAAGCTTTCTTT
>TRBJ2-3|TRBV10-3|-|TRBD2
CATGTSGSTDTQYF
TGTGCGACGGGGACTAGCGGTAGCACAGATACGCAGTATTTT
>TRBJ1-6|TRBV7-3|-|TRBD1
CASSLTAGGSNSPLHF
TGTGCCAGCAGCTTAACGGCAGGGGGATCTAATTCACCCCTCCACTTT
>TRBJ1-5|TRBV21-1|few|-
CASTQGLDQPQHF
TGTGCCAGCACCCAGGGTTTGGATCAGCCCCAGCATTTT
>TRBJ1-6|TRBV19|-|-
CASTVTGGVDSPLHF
TGTGCCAGTACGGTGACGGGGGGCGTCGATTCACCCCTCCACTTT
>TRBJ2-7|TRBV3-1/TRBV3-2|-|TRBD2
CASSPGGTYEQYF
TGTGCCAGCAGCCCCGGGGGGACCTACGAGCAGTACTTC
>TRBJ2-5|TRBV7-9|-|-
CASSTVQGETQYF
TGTGCCAGCAGCACGGTCCAGGGGGAGACCCAGTACTTC